This T cell receptor (beta chain) was observed in a study of blood T cell repertoires in COVID-19. V was pared by 1 base and J by 6 bases, with 6 bases of the junction left unmatched. CDR3 length: 16 residues. Germline V gene sequence: CDR1 LGHDT, CDR2 YNNKEL (reference sequence). The authors' processing: Reference gene primers were amplified, and this amplification served to estimate nucleated cell counts. Only in-frame clones appear in the TCRdb table, and some are missing; sequencing was by immunoSEQ multiplex PCR. The V and J calls and clone size come from that table; D and trimming were worked out from the DNA. The sample has a few hundred thousand clones; over 75% are singletons. It was during active infection that Seattle patients were enrolled and then longitudinally followed.

The chain has TRBV3-1 (or the pseudogene TRBV3-2) and TRBJ1-6; 7 positions match TRBD1. Material: peripheral blood. The clonotype was recovered from a human donor with COVID-19, enrolled during active disease. The donor label of this sample is uncertain. The CDR3 DNA follows: TGTGCCAGCAGCCAAGGAGGGACAGCTGGTAATTCACCCCTCCACTTT. It is translated as CASSQGGTAGNSPLHF.